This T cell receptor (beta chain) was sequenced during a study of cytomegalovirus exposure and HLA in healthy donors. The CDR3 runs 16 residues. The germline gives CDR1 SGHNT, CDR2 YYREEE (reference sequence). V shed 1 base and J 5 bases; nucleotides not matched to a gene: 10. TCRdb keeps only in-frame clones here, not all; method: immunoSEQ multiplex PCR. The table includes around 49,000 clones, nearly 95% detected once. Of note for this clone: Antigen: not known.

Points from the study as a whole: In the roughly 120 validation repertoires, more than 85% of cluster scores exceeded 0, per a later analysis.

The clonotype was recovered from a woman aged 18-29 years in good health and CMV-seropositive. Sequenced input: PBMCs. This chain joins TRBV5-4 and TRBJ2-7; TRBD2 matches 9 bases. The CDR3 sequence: CASSLIGGGRADEQYF. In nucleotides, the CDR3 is TGTGCCAGCAGCTTGATCGGGGGCGGGAGGGCCGACGAGCAGTACTTC.